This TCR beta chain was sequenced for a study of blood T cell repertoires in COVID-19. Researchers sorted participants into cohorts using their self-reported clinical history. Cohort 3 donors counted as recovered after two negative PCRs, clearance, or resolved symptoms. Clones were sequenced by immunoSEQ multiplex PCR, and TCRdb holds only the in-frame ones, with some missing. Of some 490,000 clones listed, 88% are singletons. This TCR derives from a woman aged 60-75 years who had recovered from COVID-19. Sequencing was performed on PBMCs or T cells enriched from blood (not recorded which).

CDR3 sequence reads: CASSSGLAGVEQFF. The CDR3 nucleotides are TGTGCCAGCAGTTCCGGACTAGCGGGGGTTGAGCAGTTCTTC. V is TRBV27 and J is TRBJ2-1; 13 bases are shared with TRBD2. Germline CDR1 MNHEY, CDR2 SMNVEV (reference sequence). This CDR3 is built from 14 residues. Trimming took 4 bases from V and 9 from J; bases not matched to a gene: 3.